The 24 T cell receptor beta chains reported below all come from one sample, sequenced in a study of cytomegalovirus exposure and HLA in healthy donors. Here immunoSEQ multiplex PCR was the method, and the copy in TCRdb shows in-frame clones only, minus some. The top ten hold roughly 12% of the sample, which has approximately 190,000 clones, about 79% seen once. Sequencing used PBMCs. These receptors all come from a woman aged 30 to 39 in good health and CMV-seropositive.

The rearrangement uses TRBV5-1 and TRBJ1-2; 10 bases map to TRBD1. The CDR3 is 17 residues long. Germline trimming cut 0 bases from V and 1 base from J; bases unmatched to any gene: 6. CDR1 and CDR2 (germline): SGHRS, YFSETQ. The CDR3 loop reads CASSLAPGQGYNYGYTF. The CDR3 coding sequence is TGCGCCAGCAGCTTGGCCCCGGGACAGGGGTATAACTATGGCTACACCTTC.

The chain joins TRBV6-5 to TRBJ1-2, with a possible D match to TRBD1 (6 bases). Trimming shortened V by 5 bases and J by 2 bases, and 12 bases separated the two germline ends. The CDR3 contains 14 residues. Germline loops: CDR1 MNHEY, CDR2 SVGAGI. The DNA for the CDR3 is TGTGCCAGCAGTAAGGTCAGGGGCAACTATGGCTACACCTTC. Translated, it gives CASSKVRGNYGYTF.

The CDR3 nucleotides read TGTGCCAGCAGTTTCAACGGATGGTCGTCGGGAGGGGGGAGTCAGCCCCAGCATTTT. As protein: CASSFNGWSSGGGSQPQHF. This chain connects TRBV28 to TRBJ1-5, with D tentatively TRBD1 (6 bases). The CDR3 totals 19 residues. Trimming shortened V by 3 bases and J by 6 bases, and 27 bases separated the two germline ends. Germline assignment: CDR1 MDHEN and CDR2 SYDVKM.

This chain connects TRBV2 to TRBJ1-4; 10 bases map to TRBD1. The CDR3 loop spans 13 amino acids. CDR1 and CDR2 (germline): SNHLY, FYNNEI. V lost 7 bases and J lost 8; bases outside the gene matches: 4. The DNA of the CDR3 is TGTGCCAGCACCTGGACAGGGGGAGAAAAACTGTTTTTT. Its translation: CASTWTGGEKLFF.

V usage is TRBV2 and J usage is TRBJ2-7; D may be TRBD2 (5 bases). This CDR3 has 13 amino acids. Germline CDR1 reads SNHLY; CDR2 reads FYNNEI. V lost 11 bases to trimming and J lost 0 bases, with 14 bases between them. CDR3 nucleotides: TGTGCCCTTAGAGCGGCGGTCTCCTACGAGCAGTACTTC. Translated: CALRAAVSYEQYF.

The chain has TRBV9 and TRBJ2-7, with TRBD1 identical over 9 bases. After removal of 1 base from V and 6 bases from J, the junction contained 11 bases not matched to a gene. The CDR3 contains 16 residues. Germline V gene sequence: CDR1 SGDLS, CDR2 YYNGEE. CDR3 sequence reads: CASSVTTGTGLSEQYF. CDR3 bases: TGTGCCAGCAGCGTAACCACCGGGACAGGGTTAAGCGAGCAGTACTTC.

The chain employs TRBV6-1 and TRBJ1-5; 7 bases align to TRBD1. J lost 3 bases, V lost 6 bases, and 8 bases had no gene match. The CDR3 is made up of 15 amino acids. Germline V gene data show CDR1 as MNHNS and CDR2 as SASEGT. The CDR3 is CASRVTGSHNQPQHF. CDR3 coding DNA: TGTGCCAGCAGGGTGACAGGGTCACACAATCAGCCCCAGCATTTT.

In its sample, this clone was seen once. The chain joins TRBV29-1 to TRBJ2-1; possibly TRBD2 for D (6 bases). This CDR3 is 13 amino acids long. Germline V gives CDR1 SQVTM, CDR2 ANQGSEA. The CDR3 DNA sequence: TGCACCTCCGGGACTTTGCACTCCAATGAGCAGTTCTTC. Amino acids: CTSGTLHSNEQFF.

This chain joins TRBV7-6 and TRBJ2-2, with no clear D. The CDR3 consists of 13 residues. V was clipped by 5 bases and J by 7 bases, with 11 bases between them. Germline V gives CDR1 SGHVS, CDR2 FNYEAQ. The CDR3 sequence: CASSPFHGGELFF. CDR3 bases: TGTGCCAGCAGCCCCTTCCACGGCGGGGAGCTGTTTTTT.

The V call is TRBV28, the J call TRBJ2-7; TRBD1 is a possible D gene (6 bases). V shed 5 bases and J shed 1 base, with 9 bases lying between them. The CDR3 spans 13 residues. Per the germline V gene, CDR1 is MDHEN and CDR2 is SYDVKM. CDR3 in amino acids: CASSIDRSYEQYF. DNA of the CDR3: TGTGCCAGCAGTATAGACAGGTCCTACGAGCAGTACTTC.

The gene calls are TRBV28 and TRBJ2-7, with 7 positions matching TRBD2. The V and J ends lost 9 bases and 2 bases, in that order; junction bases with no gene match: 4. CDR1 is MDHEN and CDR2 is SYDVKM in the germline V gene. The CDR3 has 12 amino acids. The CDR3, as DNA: TGTGCCAGTCTGGGAGGGGCCTACGAGCAGTACTTC. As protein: CASLGGAYEQYF.

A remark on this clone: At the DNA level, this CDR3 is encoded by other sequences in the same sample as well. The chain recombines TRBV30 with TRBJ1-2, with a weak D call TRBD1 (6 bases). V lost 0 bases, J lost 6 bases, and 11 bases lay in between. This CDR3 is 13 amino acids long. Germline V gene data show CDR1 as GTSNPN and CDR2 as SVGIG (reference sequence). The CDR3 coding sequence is TGTGCCTGGAGTGTAGGGGGGGATCATGGCTACACCTTC. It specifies CAWSVGGDHGYTF.

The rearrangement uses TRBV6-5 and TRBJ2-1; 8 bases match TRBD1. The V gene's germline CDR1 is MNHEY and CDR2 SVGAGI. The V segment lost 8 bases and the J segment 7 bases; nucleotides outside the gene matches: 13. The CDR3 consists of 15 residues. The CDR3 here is CASRIFQGAGNEQFF. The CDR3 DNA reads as TGTGCCAGCCGAATATTCCAGGGGGCTGGGAATGAGCAGTTCTTC.

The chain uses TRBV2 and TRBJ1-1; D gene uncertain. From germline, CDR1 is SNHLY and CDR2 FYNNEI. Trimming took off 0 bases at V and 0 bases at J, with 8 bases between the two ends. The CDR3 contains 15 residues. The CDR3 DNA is TGTGCCAGCAGTGAAGCAGGGAGGCTGAACACTGAAGCTTTCTTT. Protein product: CASSEAGRLNTEAFF.

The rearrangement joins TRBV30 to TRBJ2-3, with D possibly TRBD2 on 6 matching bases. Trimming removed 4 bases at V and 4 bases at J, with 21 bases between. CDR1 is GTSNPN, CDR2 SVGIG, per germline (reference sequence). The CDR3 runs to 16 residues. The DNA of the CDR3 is TGTGCCTGGAAAGTTGCGGGACTTAGCTTCCCAGATACGCAGTATTTT. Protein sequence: CAWKVAGLSFPDTQYF.

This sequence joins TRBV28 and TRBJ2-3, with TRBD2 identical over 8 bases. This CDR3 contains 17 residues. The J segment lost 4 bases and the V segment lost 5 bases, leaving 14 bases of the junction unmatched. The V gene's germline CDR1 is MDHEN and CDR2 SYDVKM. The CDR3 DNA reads TGTGCCAGCAGTCCCCGTTGGTCCGGGAGGGTCGCAGATACGCAGTATTTT. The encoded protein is CASSPRWSGRVADTQYF.

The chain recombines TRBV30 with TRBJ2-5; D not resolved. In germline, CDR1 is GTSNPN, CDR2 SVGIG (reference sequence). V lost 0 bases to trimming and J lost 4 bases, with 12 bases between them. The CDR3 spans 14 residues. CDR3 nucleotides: TGTGCCTGGAGTGTACGCGGCTGGAGAGAGACCCAGTACTTC. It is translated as CAWSVRGWRETQYF.

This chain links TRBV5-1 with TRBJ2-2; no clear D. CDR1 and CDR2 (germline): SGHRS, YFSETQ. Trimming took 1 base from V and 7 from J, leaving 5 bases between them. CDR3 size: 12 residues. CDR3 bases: TGCGCCAGCAGCTTGTTTATCGGGGAGCTGTTTTTT. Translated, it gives CASSLFIGELFF.

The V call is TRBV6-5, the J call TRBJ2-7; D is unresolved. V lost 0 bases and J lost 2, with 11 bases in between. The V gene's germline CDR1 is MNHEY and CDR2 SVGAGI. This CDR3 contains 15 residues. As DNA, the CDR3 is TGTGCCAGCAGTTACTCGATCTACAGTACCTACGAGCAGTACTTC. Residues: CASSYSIYSTYEQYF.

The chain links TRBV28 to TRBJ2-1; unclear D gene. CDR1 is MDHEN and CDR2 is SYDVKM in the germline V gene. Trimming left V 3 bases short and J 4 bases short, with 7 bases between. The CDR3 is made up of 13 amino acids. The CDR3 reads CASSFSIYNEQFF. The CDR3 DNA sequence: TGTGCCAGCAGTTTTAGTATATACAATGAGCAGTTCTTC.

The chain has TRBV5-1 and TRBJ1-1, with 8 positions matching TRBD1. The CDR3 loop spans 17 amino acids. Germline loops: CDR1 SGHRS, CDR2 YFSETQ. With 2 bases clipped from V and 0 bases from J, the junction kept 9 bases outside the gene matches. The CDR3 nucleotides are TGCGCCAGCAGCTTACGAGGGACAGGTCCAATGAACACTGAAGCTTTCTTT. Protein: CASSLRGTGPMNTEAFF.

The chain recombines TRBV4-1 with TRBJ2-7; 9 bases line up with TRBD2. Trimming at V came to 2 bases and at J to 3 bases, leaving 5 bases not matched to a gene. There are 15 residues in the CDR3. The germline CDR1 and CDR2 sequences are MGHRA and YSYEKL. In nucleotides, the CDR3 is TGCGCCAGCAGCCAACCTAGCGGGAACCTCTACGAGCAGTACTTC. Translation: CASSQPSGNLYEQYF.

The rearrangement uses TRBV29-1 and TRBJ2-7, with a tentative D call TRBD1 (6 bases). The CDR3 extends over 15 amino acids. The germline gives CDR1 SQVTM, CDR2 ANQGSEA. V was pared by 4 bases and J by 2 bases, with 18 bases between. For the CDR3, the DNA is TGCAGCGTTGGAAGTTTGGGGGCTCTAGCCTACGAGCAGTACTTC. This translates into CSVGSLGALAYEQYF.

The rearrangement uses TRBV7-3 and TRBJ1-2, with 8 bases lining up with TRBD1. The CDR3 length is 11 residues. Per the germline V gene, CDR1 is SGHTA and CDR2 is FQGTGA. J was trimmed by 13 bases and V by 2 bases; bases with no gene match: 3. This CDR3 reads CASSLGQGLTF. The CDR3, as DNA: TGTGCCAGCAGCTTAGGACAGGGTCTCACCTTC.